What follows are 10 T cell receptor beta chains derived from one specimen sequenced in a study of Ad26.COV2.S vaccination and SARS-CoV-2 variants. Generated by immunoSEQ multiplex PCR, the TCRdb table keeps only in-frame clones and is missing some. The sample records approximately 300,000 clones, around 84% being singletons. Treatment described: some 20 received Ad26.COV2.S at low or high dose, single or two shots; five or six received placebo; per-sample allocation not given. Day 63 after the first injection of vaccine or placebo was the sampling time. This specimen consisted of peripheral blood, obtained in a trial of Ad26.COV2.S vaccine versus placebo. The receptors were sampled from a person between 18 and 65 years old who received the Ad26.COV2.S COVID-19 vaccine or a placebo.

The chain links TRBV19 to TRBJ2-7; 10 bases match TRBD2. The J segment lost 7 bases and the V segment lost 3 bases, leaving 3 bases of the junction unmatched. CDR1 and CDR2 from the germline V gene are LNHDA and SQIVND (reference sequence). The CDR3 totals 13 residues. This CDR3 reads CASSMLLAGEQYF. For the CDR3, the DNA is TGTGCCAGTAGTATGTTACTAGCGGGGGAGCAGTACTTC.

The rearrangement links TRBV2 to TRBJ2-2; weak D call: TRBD2 (6 bases). Looked up from germline, CDR1 is SNHLY and CDR2 is FYNNEI. The CDR3 sequence is 14 residues long. Trimming took off 4 bases at V and 3 bases at J, with 9 bases between the two ends. This CDR3 is CASSVRGYTGELFF. CDR3 bases: TGTGCCAGCAGTGTCCGGGGGTACACCGGGGAGCTGTTTTTT.

The rearrangement uses TRBV6-5 and TRBJ1-3; D uncertain. V gave up 7 bases and J gave up 2 bases, with 15 bases separating them. CDR3 length: 15 residues. In germline, CDR1 is MNHEY, CDR2 SVGAGI. The CDR3 DNA is TGTGCCAGCATTACCATCCCAAGGGCTGGAAACACCATATATTTT. Protein: CASITIPRAGNTIYF.

The chain carries TRBV24-1 and TRBJ2-1; 12 bases map to TRBD1. Trimming at V came to 3 bases and at J to 7 bases, leaving 9 bases not matched to a gene. Looked up from germline, CDR1 is KGHDR and CDR2 is SFDVKD. This CDR3 has 17 amino acids. As DNA, the CDR3 is TGTGCCACCAGTGATGCCGGGACAGGGGGCGTAAAAAATGAGCAGTTCTTC. As protein: CATSDAGTGGVKNEQFF.

The V gene is TRBV10-3, the J gene TRBJ2-5; TRBD2 might be the D (6 bases). Germline V gene data show CDR1 as ENHRY and CDR2 as SYGVKD. The CDR3 consists of 14 residues. Trimming took 3 bases from V and 2 from J, leaving 10 bases between them. The CDR3, as DNA: TGTGCCATCAGTGAATGGGCGGGGCAAGAGACCCAGTACTTC. Protein sequence: CAISEWAGQETQYF.

V gene TRBV7-9 combines with J gene TRBJ1-1; 7 bases are shared with TRBD1. The CDR3 loop spans 14 amino acids. V shed 3 bases and J 5 bases; nucleotides not matched to a gene: 6. CDR1 is SEHNR and CDR2 is FQNEAQ in the germline V gene (reference sequence). CDR3 DNA: TGTGCCAGCAGCTTGTATACAGGGGAAACTGAAGCTTTCTTT. As protein: CASSLYTGETEAFF.

CDR3 sequence: CASSALSDNQPQHF. CDR3 in DNA: TGTGCCAGCTCGGCCCTCTCCGACAATCAGCCCCAGCATTTT. The rearrangement uses TRBV18 and TRBJ1-5; D is uncertain. CDR3 length: 14 residues. Deletions cut 6 bases from V and 3 bases from J, with 12 bases between. CDR1 is KGHSH and CDR2 is LQKENI in the germline V gene.

The chain is built from TRBV7-2 and TRBJ1-6; D is undetermined. Trimming removed 5 bases from V and 0 bases from J, with 8 bases in between. Per germline, CDR1 SGHTA and CDR2 FQGNSA. The CDR3 extends over 15 amino acids. CDR3 sequence reads: CASSGRSSYNSPLHF. As DNA, the CDR3 is TGTGCCAGCAGCGGCCGGAGCTCCTATAATTCACCCCTCCACTTT.

This sequence joins TRBV18 and TRBJ1-6; D ambiguous. Germline V gives CDR1 KGHSH, CDR2 LQKENI. This CDR3 has 14 residues. Trimming shortened V by 3 bases and J by 8 bases, and 11 bases separated the two germline ends. The CDR3 coding sequence is TGTGCCAGCTCACCCGTCAGGTTAGATTCACCCCTCCACTTT. Its protein product is CASSPVRLDSPLHF. The full variable domain, completed using reference TRBV18 and TRBJ1-6, is NAGVMQNPRHLVRRRGQEARLRCSPMKGHSHVYWYRQLPEEGLKFMVYLQKENIIDESGMPKERFSAEFPKEGPSILRIQQVVRGDSAAYFCASSPVRLDSPLHFGNGTRLTVT.

The chain carries TRBV19 and TRBJ1-1; 9 bases are a match to TRBD1. Germline V gene data show CDR1 as LNHDA and CDR2 as SQIVND (reference sequence). The V segment lost 3 bases and the J segment 5 bases; nucleotides outside the gene matches: 7. The CDR3 is made up of 15 amino acids. CDR3 sequence reads: CASSIGGQGWTEAFF. CDR3 nucleotides: TGTGCCAGTAGTATCGGCGGACAGGGGTGGACTGAAGCTTTCTTT.